This T cell receptor (beta chain) was sequenced for a study of T-cell memory formation after mild COVID-19. About the study: Among the donors, TCR clusters were largely specific to each donor. Points from the study as a whole: Among CD4+ contracting clones, most were CM and EM, and CD8+ ones EMRA. Certain responding clones were present in pre-infection memory, suggesting participation of cross-reactive memory. CD4+ bias marked clones expanding day 15 to 37, unlike balanced contracting clones.

The V gene end was trimmed by 9 bases and the J gene end by 0 bases; junction bases not matched to a gene: 7. The CDR3 loop spans 14 amino acids. CDR1 MDHEN and CDR2 SYDVKM come from the germline V gene. TCRdb reprocessed the 5' RACE reads via MiXCR and lists one record per CDR3 protein. The table includes about 360,000 distinct CDR3 sequences, about 15% detected once. This clonotype has only a few counts. What it recognizes is unknown. The chain is built from TRBV28 and TRBJ2-7; 8 nucleotides agree with TRBD1. The receptor was isolated from a young man who had mild COVID-19 (a few samples of this study predate the infection). Cell type and time point are not known. The sample comprised PBMCs or a T cell subset sorted from them (not recorded which). This CDR3 is CASSIQGVSYEQYV. In nucleotides, the CDR3 is TGTGCCAGTTCGATACAGGGGGTCTCCTACGAGCAGTACGTC.